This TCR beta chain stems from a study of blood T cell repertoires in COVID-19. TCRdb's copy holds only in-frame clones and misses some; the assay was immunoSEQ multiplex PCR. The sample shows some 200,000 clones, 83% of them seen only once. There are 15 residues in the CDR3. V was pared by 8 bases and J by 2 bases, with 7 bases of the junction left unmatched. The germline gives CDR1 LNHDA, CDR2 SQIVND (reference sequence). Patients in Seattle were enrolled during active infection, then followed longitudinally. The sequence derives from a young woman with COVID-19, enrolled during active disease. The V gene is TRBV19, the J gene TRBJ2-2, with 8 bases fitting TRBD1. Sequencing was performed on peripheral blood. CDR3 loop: CASGIQGVNTGELFF. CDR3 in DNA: TGTGCCAGTGGAATACAGGGGGTAAACACCGGGGAGCTGTTTTTT.